The T cell receptor beta chain under discussion was sequenced for a study of immune characteristics of hereditary and idiopathic chronic pancreatitis. Clones were sequenced by immunoSEQ multiplex PCR, and TCRdb holds only the in-frame ones, with some missing. The sample holds about 6,000 clones; roughly 73% are singletons and the top ten take around 7.8%. Patients having total pancreatectomy with islet autotransplantation provided the chronic pancreatitis pancreas tissue. The specimen sequenced was pancreas tissue with hereditary chronic pancreatitis. This sequence was found in a human donor with chronic pancreatitis.

The CDR3 nucleotides are TGTGCCAGCAGTGAAAACGAGGAGTACTATGGCTACACCTTC. It yields the protein CASSENEEYYGYTF. The gene calls are TRBV6-1 and TRBJ1-2; no clear D. Germline V gives CDR1 MNHNS, CDR2 SASEGT. This CDR3 has 14 residues. The V and J ends lost 2 bases and 3 bases respectively, with 10 bases between them.